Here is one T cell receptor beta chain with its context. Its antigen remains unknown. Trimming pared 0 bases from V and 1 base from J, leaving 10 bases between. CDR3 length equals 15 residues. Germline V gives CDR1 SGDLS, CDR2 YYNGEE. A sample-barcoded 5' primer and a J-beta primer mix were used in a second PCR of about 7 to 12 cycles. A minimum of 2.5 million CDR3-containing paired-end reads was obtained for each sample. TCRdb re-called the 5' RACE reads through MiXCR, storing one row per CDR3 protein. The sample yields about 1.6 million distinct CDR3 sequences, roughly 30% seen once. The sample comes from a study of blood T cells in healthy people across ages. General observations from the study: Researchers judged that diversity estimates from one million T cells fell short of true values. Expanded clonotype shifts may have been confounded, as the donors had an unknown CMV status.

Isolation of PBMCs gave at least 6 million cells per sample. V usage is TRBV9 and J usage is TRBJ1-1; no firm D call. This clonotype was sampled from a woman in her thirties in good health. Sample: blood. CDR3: CASSVGRSPNTEAFF. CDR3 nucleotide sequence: TGTGCCAGCAGCGTAGGTAGATCCCCGAACACTGAAGCTTTCTTT.